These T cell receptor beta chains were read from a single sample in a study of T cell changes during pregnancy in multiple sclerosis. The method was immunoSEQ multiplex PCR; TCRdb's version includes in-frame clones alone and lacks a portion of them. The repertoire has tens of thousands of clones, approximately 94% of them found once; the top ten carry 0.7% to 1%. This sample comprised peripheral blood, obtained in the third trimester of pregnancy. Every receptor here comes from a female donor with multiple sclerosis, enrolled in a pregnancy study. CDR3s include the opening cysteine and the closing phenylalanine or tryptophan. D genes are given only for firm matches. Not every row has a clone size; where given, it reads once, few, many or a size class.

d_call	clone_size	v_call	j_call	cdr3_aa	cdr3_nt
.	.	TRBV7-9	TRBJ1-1	CASSFPGGVNTEAFF	TGTGCCAGCAGCTTCCCCGGAGGGGTGAACACTGAAGCTTTCTTT
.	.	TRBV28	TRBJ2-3	CASSLGSTDTQYF	TGTGCCAGCAGTCTCGGGAGCACAGATACGCAGTATTTT
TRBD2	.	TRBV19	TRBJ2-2	CASSLQTPGLADTGELFF	TGTGCCAGTAGCCTCCAAACTCCGGGACTAGCGGACACCGGGGAGCTGTTTTTT
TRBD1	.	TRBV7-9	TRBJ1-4	CASSFGQGKYANEKLFF	TGTGCCAGCAGCTTCGGACAGGGAAAGTACGCTAATGAAAAACTGTTTTTT
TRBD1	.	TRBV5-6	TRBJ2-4	CASRRGQGLAKNIQYF	TGTGCCAGCAGACGAGGACAGGGCTTAGCCAAAAACATTCAGTACTTC
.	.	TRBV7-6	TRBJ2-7	CASSLFFSSSYEQYF	TGTGCCAGCAGCTTATTTTTTAGTAGCTCCTACGAGCAGTACTTC
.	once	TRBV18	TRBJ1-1	CASSPPSGPNTEAFF	TGTGCCAGCTCACCACCGAGCGGCCCGAACACTGAAGCTTTCTTT
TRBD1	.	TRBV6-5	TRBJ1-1	CASTGTGVNTEAFF	TGTGCCAGCACCGGGACAGGGGTGAACACTGAAGCTTTCTTT
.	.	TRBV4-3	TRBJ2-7	CASSQGPSVPYEQYF	TGCGCCAGCAGCCAAGGTCCTAGCGTACCCTACGAGCAGTACTTC
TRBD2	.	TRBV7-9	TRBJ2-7	CASSSSTSWYEQYF	TGTGCCAGCAGCTCTTCGACTAGCTGGTACGAGCAGTACTTC
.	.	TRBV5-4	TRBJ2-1	CASSSPVGGGAYNEQFF	TGTGCCAGCAGTAGCCCCGTAGGAGGAGGGGCCTACAATGAGCAGTTCTTC
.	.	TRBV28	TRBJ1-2	CASTIGRGARYGYTF	TGTGCCAGCACAATCGGGCGGGGGGCTCGGTATGGCTACACCTTC
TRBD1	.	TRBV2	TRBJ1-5	CASSGDRGRQPQHF	TGTGCCAGCAGTGGAGACAGGGGGAGACAGCCCCAGCATTTT
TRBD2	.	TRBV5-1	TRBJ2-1	CASSLDGLAGNEQFF	TGCGCCAGCAGCTTGGACGGACTAGCGGGAAATGAGCAGTTCTTC
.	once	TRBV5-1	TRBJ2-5	CASSPSGVQETQYF	TGCGCCAGCAGCCCGTCGGGGGTTCAGGAGACCCAGTACTTC
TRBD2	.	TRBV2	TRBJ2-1	CASSTSGTSYNEQFF	TGTGCCAGCAGTACTAGCGGGACCTCCTACAATGAGCAGTTCTTC
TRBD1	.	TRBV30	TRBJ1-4	CAWRAGTGIEKLFF	TGTGCCTGGAGGGCCGGGACAGGGATTGAAAAACTGTTTTTT
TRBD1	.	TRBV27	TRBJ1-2	CASSSSPQGGYGYTF	TGTGCCAGCAGTTCCTCCCCACAGGGGGGATATGGCTACACCTTC
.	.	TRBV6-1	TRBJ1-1	CASSQARDTEAFF	TGTGCCAGCAGTCAGGCGAGGGATACTGAAGCTTTCTTT
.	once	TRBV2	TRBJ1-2	CASVKGLPYGYTF	TGTGCCAGCGTCAAAGGACTGCCCTATGGCTACACCTTC
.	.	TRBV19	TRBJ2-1	CASTEGRGYNEQFF	TGTGCCAGTACCGAAGGGCGGGGATACAATGAGCAGTTCTTC
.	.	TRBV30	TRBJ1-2	CAWSVGVEVNGYTF	TGTGCCTGGAGTGTAGGAGTCGAGGTAAATGGCTACACCTTC
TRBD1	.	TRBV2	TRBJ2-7	CASSHHRDRGTYEQYF	TGTGCCAGCAGCCACCATAGGGACAGGGGAACCTACGAGCAGTACTTC
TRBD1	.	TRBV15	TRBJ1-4	CATSREQGNSEKLFF	TGTGCCACCAGCAGAGAACAGGGGAATTCGGAAAAACTGTTTTTT
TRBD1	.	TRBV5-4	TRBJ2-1	CASSLKDREPRYNEQFF	TGTGCCAGCAGCTTAAAAGACAGGGAACCCCGATACAATGAGCAGTTCTTC
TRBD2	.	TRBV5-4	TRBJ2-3	CASSSAAGLTDTQYF	TGTGCCAGCAGCTCCGCAGCGGGGCTCACAGATACGCAGTATTTT
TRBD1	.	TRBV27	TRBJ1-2	CASRPGTGGGYTF	TGTGCCAGCAGACCCGGGACAGGCGGGGGCTACACCTTC
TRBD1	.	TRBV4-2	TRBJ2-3	CASSQNEPGQLTDTQYF	TGTGCCAGCAGCCAAAATGAACCGGGACAGCTAACAGATACGCAGTATTTT
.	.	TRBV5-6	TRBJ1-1	CASSLWTPNTEAFF	TGTGCCAGCAGCTTGTGGACTCCGAACACTGAAGCTTTCTTT
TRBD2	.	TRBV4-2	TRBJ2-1	CASSHVAGGLEQFF	TGTGCCAGCAGCCACGTAGCGGGAGGGCTTGAGCAGTTCTTC
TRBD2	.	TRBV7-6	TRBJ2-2	CASSPGSGLAGVSGELFF	TGTGCCAGCAGCCCCGGAAGTGGGCTAGCGGGAGTTAGTGGGGAGCTGTTTTTT
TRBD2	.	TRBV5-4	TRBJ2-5	CASSIGLAGETQYF	TGTGCCAGCAGCATCGGACTAGCGGGAGAGACCCAGTACTTC
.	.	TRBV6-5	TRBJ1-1	CASSKERDTEAFF	TGTGCCAGCAGTAAGGAGCGTGACACTGAAGCTTTCTTT
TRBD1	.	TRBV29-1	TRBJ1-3	CSVYVRDREVDTIYF	TGCAGCGTTTATGTTAGGGACAGGGAGGTCGACACCATATATTTT
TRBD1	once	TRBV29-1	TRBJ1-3	CSVEGQGSSSGNTIYF	TGCAGCGTTGAAGGACAGGGGTCGAGCTCTGGAAACACCATATATTTT
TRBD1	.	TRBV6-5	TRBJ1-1	CASSPSGTAGTEAFF	TGTGCCAGCAGCCCATCCGGGACAGCTGGGACTGAAGCTTTCTTT
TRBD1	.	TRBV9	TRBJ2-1	CASSRQGDEQFF	TGTGCCAGCAGCAGACAGGGGGATGAGCAGTTCTTC
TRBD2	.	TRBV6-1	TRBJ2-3	CASSEVTLAGVGDTQYF	TGTGCCAGCAGTGAGGTAACACTAGCGGGAGTGGGCGATACGCAGTATTTT
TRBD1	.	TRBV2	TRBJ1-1	CASRADRVNTEAFF	TGTGCCAGCAGGGCGGACAGGGTCAACACTGAAGCTTTCTTT
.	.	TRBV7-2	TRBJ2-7	CASSRSGSYEQYF	TGTGCCAGCAGCCGAAGCGGGTCCTACGAGCAGTACTTC
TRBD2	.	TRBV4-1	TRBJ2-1	CASSQDQGTSGYNEQFF	TGCGCCAGCAGCCAAGATCAGGGGACTAGCGGGTACAATGAGCAGTTCTTC
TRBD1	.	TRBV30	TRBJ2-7	CAWSGAGGYEQYF	TGTGCCTGGAGTGGGGCAGGGGGTTACGAGCAGTACTTC
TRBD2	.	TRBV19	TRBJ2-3	CASSNALAGLGDTQYF	TGTGCCAGTTCTAACGCACTAGCGGGACTAGGAGATACGCAGTATTTT
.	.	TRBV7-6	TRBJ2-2	CASSLVAIGIAANTGELFF	TGTGCCAGCAGCTTAGTCGCAATCGGGATAGCGGCAAACACCGGGGAGCTGTTTTTT
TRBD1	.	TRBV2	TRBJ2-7	CASSRKGTVISYEQYF	TGTGCCAGCAGTAGGAAAGGGACAGTGATCTCCTACGAGCAGTACTTC
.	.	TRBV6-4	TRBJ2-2	CASSVGDTGELFF	TGTGCCAGCAGTGTCGGGGACACCGGGGAGCTGTTTTTT
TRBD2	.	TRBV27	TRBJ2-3	CASSLIGLAGGGLTDTQYF	TGTGCCAGCAGTTTAATCGGACTAGCGGGAGGTGGTCTCACAGATACGCAGTATTTT
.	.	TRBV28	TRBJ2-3	CASSAHGTPNTDTQYF	TGTGCCAGCAGCGCTCACGGGACACCAAACACAGATACGCAGTATTTT
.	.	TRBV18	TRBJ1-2	CASSPRQFSNYGYTF	TGTGCCAGCTCACCCCGACAGTTTTCTAACTATGGCTACACCTTC